This T cell receptor (beta chain) was sequenced during a study of Ad26.COV2.S vaccination and SARS-CoV-2 variants (dated by TCRdb to 2020 to 2022). With regard to the full study: Vaccine-arm donors were drawn from COV1001, a multicentre, randomized, double-blind, placebo-controlled phase I-IIa trial of Ad26.COV2.S in healthy adults. Ad26.COV2.S was given intramuscularly at 5x10^10 or 1x10^11 viral particles, as a single shot or as two shots 56 days apart. Sequencing of the TCRbeta repertoire served to evaluate the specificity and breadth of SARS-CoV-2-reactive T cell receptors following Ad26.COV2.S vaccination. The TCR-sequenced set comprised about 30 samples: roughly 19 Ad26.COV2.S vaccine recipients, 5 placebo recipients and 8 SARS-CoV-2 convalescent individuals. Trial participants were randomized into five groups of five: low-dose or high-dose Ad26.COV2.S given once or twice, or placebo on both occasions. Investigators remained blinded to trial group allocation during experiments and outcome assessment. The study at large found these results: The study was not powered to compare responses between vaccine doses or regimens. After vaccination, substantial breadth of spike-specific CD8+ and CD4+ T cell responses was reported. Ad26.COV2.S recipients had higher spike-specific TCR breadth than placebo recipients (P = 0.0014). Comparable non-spike TCR breadth was observed between vaccine and placebo recipients, consistent with only spike being contained in the vaccine. The authors noted that the TCR breadth and depth analyses may have underestimated total T cell responses.

What the treatment or condition label conveys for this sample: roughly 18 received Ad26.COV2.S at low or high dose, single or two shots; 5 received placebo; per-sample allocation not given. Repertoires of vaccine and placebo recipients were sequenced from samples taken on day 63 after the first injection. Between 29 July and 7 August 2020, Cohort 1b enrolled fewer than 30 adults aged 18-55 years at one site in Boston, USA. Ad26.COV2.S was a replication-incompetent adenovirus type 26 vector expressing a prefusion-stabilized SARS-CoV-2 spike protein from the original Wuhan strain. Including cysteine and valine, the CDR3 has 14 amino acids. Just CDR3 DNA is preserved here, 42 bases in frame from base 1. V loses 0 bases at its end and J loses 5 bases; junction bases beyond the gene matches: 5. The germline V gene encodes CDR1 SGHRS and CDR2 YFSETQ. TCRbeta CDR3 regions were sequenced with the immunoSEQ Assay. After extraction, genomic DNA underwent amplification by bias-controlled multiplex PCR, followed by high-throughput sequencing. Turning to the authors' computational methods: To quantify the absolute abundance of every unique TCRbeta CDR3 region, sequences were collapsed and filtered. T cell fraction was estimated by normalizing TCRbeta template counts to usable DNA, which was measured by amplifying reference genes present in all nucleated cells. Repertoire TCRs were annotated as SARS-CoV-2-specific by exact matching of V gene, CDR3 amino acid sequence and J gene to a known reactive TCR set. The reference SARS-CoV-2 TCR set was derived from MIRA and filtered for enrichment in COVID-19-positive ImmuneCODE repertoires, a step that removed public or cross-reactive TCRs. Based on the MIRA antigens, annotated TCRs were further analysed at the level of specific ORF or position within ORF. Breadth was defined as annotated unique rearrangements over total unique productive rearrangements; depth was the summed frequency of those rearrangements. Group comparisons of TCR breadth used two-sided Wilcoxon rank-sum tests. TCRdb retrieved this table from immuneACCESS and kept in-frame rearrangements only. Not all clones are present; in checked studies, unresolved V genes account for under half, and no reason is known for the remainder. V and J calls and clone size are copied from that table; D and trimming were computed from the DNA. For this sample there are under 300,000 clones; around 90% appear just once. In total, the top ten clones hold nearly 3% of the sample.

This clone was observed once. No cognate antigen has been identified for it. No much larger clonotype is one base removed from it; base qualities were not supplied. The clonotype comes from a person aged 18 to 65 who received the Ad26.COV2.S COVID-19 vaccine or a placebo. The input for sequencing was peripheral blood, taken in a trial of Ad26.COV2.S vaccine versus placebo. The rearranged segments are TRBV5-1 and TRBJ2-7, with 7 junctional bases fitting TRBD1. This receptor carries the CDR3 CASSLGRGNDEQYV. In nucleotide form, the sequence is TGCGCCAGCAGCTTGGGCAGGGGGAACGACGAGCAGTACGTC.